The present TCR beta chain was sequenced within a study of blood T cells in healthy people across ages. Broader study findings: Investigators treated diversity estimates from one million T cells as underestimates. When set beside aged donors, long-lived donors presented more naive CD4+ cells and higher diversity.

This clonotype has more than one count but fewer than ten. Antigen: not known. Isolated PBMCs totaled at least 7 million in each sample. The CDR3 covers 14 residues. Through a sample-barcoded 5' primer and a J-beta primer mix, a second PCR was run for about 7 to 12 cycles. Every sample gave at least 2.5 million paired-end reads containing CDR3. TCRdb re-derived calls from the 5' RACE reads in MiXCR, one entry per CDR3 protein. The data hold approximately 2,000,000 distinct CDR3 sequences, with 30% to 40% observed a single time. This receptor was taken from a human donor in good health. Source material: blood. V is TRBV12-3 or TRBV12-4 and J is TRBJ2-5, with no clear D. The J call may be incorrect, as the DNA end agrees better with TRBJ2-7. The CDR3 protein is CASSLGGRVYEQYF. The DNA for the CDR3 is TGTGCCAGCAGTTTAGGGGGAAGGGTGTACGAGCAGTACTTC.